This TCR beta chain stems from a study of cytomegalovirus exposure and HLA in healthy donors (dated by TCRdb to 2017 to 2019). Regarding the complete study: In an earlier analysis of under 600 of the donors, 276 Gb of sequence data and roughly 100 million unique TCR beta sequences from about 179 million T cells were reported. An early release that covered fewer than 750 HLA-typed donors contained about 300 gigabases of sequencing data and around 85 million unique TCR sequences. Typing coverage differed by locus: A, B, C, DRB1 and DQB1 were typed in about 620-630 donors, DQA1 in around 500, DPA1 in some 610, and DPB1 in 450 to 480. Every repertoire in the discovery cohort had been generated on one and the same sequencing platform. Both class I and class II loci were covered by HLA typing, at four-digit resolution. Among the roughly 430 genotyped donors, around 81% belonged to the genetic ancestry cluster associated with self-reported Caucasian donors. To decide whether each TCR beta V gene segment behaved as functional or pseudogenic, an earlier analysis of some 580 of the donors relied on high-throughput TCR beta sequencing. High-throughput TCR immunosequencing, statistical association of individual TCRs with disease status, and machine learning were combined to predict cytomegalovirus infection status. About five DR-DQ haplotypes were handled as single units for association and clustering because linkage in the cohort was strong. Rather than using new phenotypic data, the later analysis identified candidate immune exposures from TCR beta sequences and from how often those sequences occurred across donors. Among 300 to 500 genotyped donors of the cohort, an average of roughly 230,000 unique TCR beta nucleotide sequences was sequenced per donor, of which about 19% were non-productive. The T cell repertoires of 666 subjects were profiled by immunosequencing and related to cytomegalovirus serostatus. In a later genetic analysis, genome-wide SNP genotypes for about 65% of the roughly 700 donors were used, and that subset was treated as a discovery cohort. Donor age, sex, ethnicity and CMV serostatus were compiled alongside the repertoire data. A later analysis re-examined previously published TCR beta repertoires from just over 650 donors and added high-resolution HLA genotyping to investigate patterns of TCR occurrence. Besides the first cohort of some 670 subjects, a separate validation cohort made up of 95 to 150 different subjects was used. The study aimed to test whether cataloging public T cell receptors could reveal signatures of past pathogen exposure. Broad study findings and their caveats: The authors suggested that the approach could potentially be extended to other disease states and immunological phenotypes. Because counts were too low, around 17 rarely observed V segments, including chromosome 9 orphons, were left out of the earlier analysis of about 500 of the donors. A further reported finding was that TCR beta sequences accurately predicted the HLA-A and HLA-B alleles for most subjects in the first cohort. Correlated functional status among segregating V segments might reflect linkage disequilibrium, but an unknown experimental factor could not be ruled out. In a later analysis, several top co-occurrence clusters were reported to appear linked to parvovirus B19, influenza, CMV and Epstein-Barr virus. Most CMV-associated TCR beta chains appeared to be HLA-restricted in a later analysis, and the HLA associations seemed to be driven largely by CMV exposure. A few of the identified cytomegalovirus-associated TCR beta chains were confirmed in vitro to be specific for cytomegalovirus antigens. In a later analysis, HLA-associated TCR beta chains showed more clonal expansion and lower generation probabilities than non-associated chains that were equally common. In the study, approximately 160 TCR beta chains were listed as associated with cytomegalovirus. Because the 87-base-pair reads could not distinguish some IMGT-functional V segments, including TRBV6-2 and TRBV6-3, those segments were excluded. A cluster of highly shared sequence variants was judged likely to be a technical artifact of the sequencing pipeline. According to a later genetic analysis, donors in an Asian-associated ancestry cluster had fewer N-insertions in productive TCRs than the roughly 700-donor mean. Broadly in line with IMGT annotations, most TCR beta V segments showed up in productive rearrangements about 87% or about 30% of the time in an earlier analysis of approximately 640 of the donors. In a later analysis, the rate of TCR association differed among HLA loci, with DRB1 alleles having the most associated TCRs and HLA-C alleles having the fewest. The only immune exposure information available for the cohort was CMV serostatus. A later genetic analysis associated a missense DCLRE1C variant with V-gene and J-gene trimming of TCR beta chains, and an independent cohort replicated the association. HLA typing was unavailable for some donors at each locus, so association tests used only the typed subset. This cohort had only TCR beta chains sequenced, and the lack of alpha or paired-chain data limited which features could be detected. In a later analysis, about 16,000 TCR beta sequences were associated with specific HLA alleles at a false discovery rate of 0.05. In both the original and validation cohorts, the classifier was reported to diagnose cytomegalovirus status with high specificity and sensitivity. Strong co-occurrence of HLA alleles, especially DR and DQ, made assigning TCR associations to individual alleles difficult. Most TCR sequences were observed very rarely across donors, whereas some public TCRs were present in many individuals. The presence/absence analyses assumed that sequencing depth was roughly uniform across donors, and that assumption may not be true.

Of note for this clone: Its antigen specificity is not known. Per-nucleotide qualities are absent, and no much larger clonotype sits a single base away.

The germline V gene provides CDR1 SGDLS and CDR2 YYNGEE. V sheds 4 bases and J sheds 4 bases, leaving 10 bases between their ends. The CDR3 holds 13 amino acids from the cysteine to the phenylalanine. The only DNA kept is the CDR3, 39 bases in frame from the first base. The cohort consisted of some 730 healthy bone marrow donors. At the time of sampling, every cohort member was nominally healthy, though immune exposures that went unrecorded were likely present. The donor was CMV seronegative and belonged to the group of several hundred seronegative cohort members. A peripheral blood sample was provided by each donor, and peripheral blood mononuclear cells were used for TCR beta sequencing. Genomic DNA was extracted from the blood cell samples with the Qiagen DNeasy Blood Extraction Kit. Library preparation was by the immunoSEQ multiplex PCR assay. For the multiplex PCR, a mixture combining 60 forward primers for TCR Vbeta segments and 13 reverse primers for TCR Jbeta segments was used. The CDR3 region of rearranged TCR beta genes was amplified from genomic DNA with a multiplex PCR assay. On the Illumina HiSeq System, the amplified TCR beta libraries were sequenced as 87-base-pair reads. As for the original processing: Across the 500 to 750 repertoires, a later analysis counted some 81 million unique TCR beta chains, some 11 million of which were shared by at least two donors. Raw reads were error-corrected and collapsed into unique sequences by a nearest-neighbor algorithm in which closely related sequences were merged to remove PCR and sequencing errors. V, D and J gene segments were assigned by aligning CDR3 sequences to IMGT reference sequences. Each retained sequence needed at least a six-nucleotide match to both a V gene segment and a J gene segment. A rearrangement was called productive if the CDR3 had no stop codons and remained in frame with V and J, and every other rearrangement was called non-productive. Following IMGT convention, CDR3 was defined as the stretch from the second conserved V-encoded cysteine to the conserved J-encoded phenylalanine. The earlier analysis of 450 to 750 of the donors excluded any sequence lacking an unambiguous match to a single V gene segment. In an earlier analysis of a few hundred of the donors, V segments were called functional above 56.7% productive rearrangements and were called segregating when the between-donor standard deviation exceeded 5%. A statistical classification framework was built for diagnosing cytomegalovirus status from the catalog of TCR beta chain sequences. In a later analysis, V and J genes were assigned by comparing TCR nucleotide sequences against IMGT/GENE-DB human TR gene sequences. The TCRdist pipeline was used in a later analysis to assign CDR3 sequences and most-parsimonious VDJ recombination scenarios. A later analysis defined each TCR beta chain by its CDR3 amino acid sequence plus V-gene family, and excluded reads lacking a unique V-gene family. A later analysis removed 592 highly shared, low-generation-probability nucleotide sequences to deal with suspected cross-contamination and a sequencing artifact. In a later analysis, a clonal expansion index for each public chain was calculated from normalized within-repertoire ranks of inferred template counts. In a later analysis, generation probabilities were computed using a VDJ recombination model fitted to out-of-frame rearrangements, and the results were checked against IGoR. In a later analysis, TCR-TCR, TCR-HLA and TCR-CMV co-occurrence was scored with hypergeometric tests, and a repertoire-size bias correction was applied to TCR pairs. In a later analysis, false discovery rates were estimated by permuting HLA or CMV assignments 20 times. In a later analysis, co-occurring TCRs were grouped using DBSCAN, and TCRdist sequence similarity was added for clustering within HLA-allele-positive subsets. Repertoires with fewer than 30,000 or more than 120,000 public chains, plus five repertoires with anomalous nucleotide sharing, were excluded from co-occurrence clustering. TCRdb retrieved this table from immuneACCESS and kept in-frame rearrangements only. Not all clones are present; in checked studies, unresolved V genes account for under half, and no reason is known for the remainder. V and J calls and clone size are as listed in that table; D and trimming were resolved from the DNA. The sample data list around 110,000 clones, and 8% to 10% of these were observed just once. In total, the top ten clones hold roughly 3% of the sample.

Here the chain combines TRBV9 and TRBJ2-3; the D gene remains uncertain. This TCR came from a man aged 25-45 years in good health and CMV-seronegative. Sequenced input: PBMCs. The CDR3 protein is CASSPHASDTQYF. The nucleotide sequence reads TGTGCCAGCAGCCCCCATGCGTCAGATACGCAGTATTTT.